This entry lists 17 T cell receptor beta chains sequenced from one sample in a study of T cells in Graves' hyperthyroidism and ophthalmopathy. Template material for amplifying TCR beta CDR3 regions consisted of RNA transcripts. First-round RT-PCR of the TCR CDR3 relied on the HTBI primer set. TCRdb passed the multiplex PCR reads through MiXCR, listing each CDR3 protein once. The repertoire includes 550,000 to 700,000 distinct CDR3 sequences, 40% to 55% of them detected once, and around 17% sits in the top ten. The specimen was peripheral blood or thyroid tissue (not recorded which). The receptors derive from an adult woman with Graves' disease, either hyperthyroidism or ophthalmopathy (not recorded which).

This clonotype was observed many times. This chain connects TRBV12-3 or TRBV12-4 to TRBJ2-2; 9 bases agree with TRBD2. CDR3 length: 16 amino acids. After removal of 6 bases from V and 3 bases from J, the junction contained 8 bases not matched to a gene. The CDR3 spells CASSESRLADTGELFF. The CDR3 bases are TGTGCCAGCAGCGAGAGTCGACTAGCGGACACCGGGGAGCTGTTTTTT.

The table lists this clonotype with many counts. The chain joins TRBV4-1 to TRBJ1-1; D is unclear. With 2 bases removed from V and 5 bases from J, the gap between germline ends came to 12 bases. Germline CDR1 reads MGHRA; CDR2 reads YSYEKL. The CDR3 length is 14 residues. Here the CDR3 reads CASSQPPRRTEAFF. DNA for the CDR3: TGCGCCAGCAGCCAACCTCCGCGCAGGACTGAAGCTTTCTTT.

The rearrangement uses TRBV9 and TRBJ1-5; a weak D match, TRBD1 (5 bases). The CDR3 has 15 residues. V gave up 1 base and J gave up 2 bases, with 10 bases separating them. Germline loops: CDR1 SGDLS, CDR2 YYNGEE. The CDR3 region has the DNA TGTGCCAGCAGCGTAACAGGATTAGGCAATCAGCCCCAGCATTTT. This codes for CASSVTGLGNQPQHF.

The rearrangement joins TRBV15 to TRBJ2-5; no definite D call. This CDR3 comprises 15 residues. Germline loops: CDR1 LNHNV, CDR2 YYDKDF (reference sequence). V was pared by 8 bases and J by 1 base, with 17 bases between. CDR3 residues: CATEDGLTSQETQYF. The CDR3 region has the DNA TGTGCCACCGAGGATGGGCTAACTTCCCAAGAGACCCAGTACTTC.

The V call is TRBV5-1, the J call TRBJ1-4; a possible D gene is TRBD1 (6 bases). Germline V CDR1 and CDR2: SGHRS, YFSETQ. V gave up 0 bases and J gave up 4 bases, with 13 bases separating them. The CDR3 has 16 amino acids. The CDR3 loop is CASSLERGPVNEKLFF. CDR3 DNA sequence: TGCGCCAGCAGCTTGGAGCGGGGGCCAGTTAATGAAAAACTGTTTTTT.

V gene TRBV20-1 combines with J gene TRBJ1-1, with D unclear. The CDR3 is 16 amino acids. Germline V gene sequence: CDR1 DFQATT, CDR2 SNEGSKA (reference sequence). V was shortened by 6 bases and J by 7 bases, with 27 bases between the two germline ends. CDR3 in DNA: TGCAGTGCACGTGCGCGGGTAGGAAGGAGGCCCTATGAAGCTTTCTTT. Protein: CSARARVGRRPYEAFF.

A note on this clonotype: This may come from a read error, since a much larger clone is one base off. The chain combines TRBV28 with TRBJ2-5; unclear D gene. Germline V gene lookup returns CDR1 MDHEN and CDR2 SYDVKM. The CDR3 has 13 amino acids. Trimming cost V 7 bases and J 2 bases, with 11 bases left between them. The CDR3, as DNA: TGTGCCAGCATGAACAGCCATCAAGAGACCCAGTACTTC. Amino acids: CASMNSHQETQYF. The entire variable domain, with the rest obtained from reference TRBV28 and TRBJ2-5, is as follows: DVKVTQSSRYLVKRTGEKVFLECVQDMDHENMFWYRQDPGLGLRLIYFSYDVKMKEKGDIPEGYSVSREKKERFSLILESASTNQTSMYLCASMNSHQETQYFGPGTRLLVL.

Comments on this clonotype: The junction departs from germline at one end; a sequencing error may be responsible. The chain has TRBV11-2 and TRBJ2-6; D tentatively reads TRBD1 or TRBD2 (5 bases each). The CDR3 extends over 8 amino acids. Germline lookup yields CDR1 SGHAT and CDR2 FQNNGV. CDR3 nucleotide sequence: TGTGCCAGCAGCTACGGGACGTTC. It is translated as CASSYGTF.

This chain connects TRBV29-1 to TRBJ2-7; TRBD2 might be the D (6 bases). Looked up from germline, CDR1 is SQVTM and CDR2 is ANQGSEA. The CDR3 has 13 amino acids. Trimming removed 3 bases at V and 0 bases at J, with 9 bases between. The chain's CDR3 is CSVELSGSYEQYF. DNA of the CDR3: TGCAGCGTTGAGCTTAGCGGCTCCTACGAGCAGTACTTC.

The rearrangement joins TRBV7-9 to TRBJ2-2; TRBD2 aligns across 13 bases. CDR1 is SEHNR, CDR2 FQNEAQ, per germline (reference sequence). J lost 5 bases, V lost 4 bases, and 1 base had no gene match. There are 15 residues in the CDR3. The CDR3 reads CASSWTSGRTGELFF. The CDR3 DNA reads TGTGCCAGCAGCTGGACTAGCGGGAGAACCGGGGAGCTGTTTTTT.

On this clonotype itself: An end of the junction does not agree with germline; a read error may underlie this. The chain is built from TRBV5-1 and TRBJ2-6; D call uncertain. Germline values: CDR1 SGHRS, CDR2 YFSETQ. The CDR3 loop spans 12 amino acids. The DNA of the CDR3 is TGCGCCAGCAGCTTGGGTTGTAGCACTGAAGCTTTC. Residues: CASSLGCSTEAF.

This clonotype came up many times. The chain couples TRBV11-2 to TRBJ1-5; 7 bases align to TRBD1. The germline V gene has CDR1 SGHAT and CDR2 FQNNGV. Losses at the gene ends were 6 bases for V and 4 bases for J; bases not matched to a gene: 3. The CDR3 spans 13 residues. CDR3 sequence reads: CASSQGENQPQHF. The CDR3 DNA follows: TGTGCCAGCAGTCAGGGGGAAAATCAGCCCCAGCATTTT. Full variable domain (remainder filled in from reference TRBV11-2 and TRBJ1-5): EAGVAQSPRYKIIEKRQSVAFWCNPISGHATLYWYQQILGQGPKLLIQFQNNGVVDDSQLPKDRFSAERLKGVDSTLKIQPAKLEDSAVYLCASSQGENQPQHFGDGTRLSIL.

This chain connects TRBV29-1 to TRBJ2-3; D remains unclear. CDR3 length: 15 amino acids. Germline V gene data show CDR1 as SQVTM and CDR2 as ANQGSEA. Trimming took 0 bases from V and 2 from J, leaving 12 bases between them. This chain's CDR3 is CSVEDAPYYTDTQYF. In DNA, the CDR3 is TGCAGCGTTGAAGATGCACCCTACTACACAGATACGCAGTATTTT.

The table lists this clonotype with many counts. The J gene is TRBJ1-4, the V gene TRBV27; D is ambiguous. The CDR3 contains 11 residues. CDR1 is MNHEY and CDR2 is SMNVEV in the germline V gene (reference sequence). The V end lost 6 bases, the J end lost 5 bases, and 4 bases lay between the germline ends. This CDR3 reads CASRQNEKLFF. DNA of the CDR3: TGTGCCAGCAGACAAAATGAAAAACTGTTTTTT.

In this sample, this clonotype turned up many times. The chain carries TRBV19 and TRBJ2-7, with 8 bases that match TRBD1. The ends lost 6 bases at V and 3 bases at J; junction bases unmatched: 7. This CDR3 spans 14 amino acids. Looked up from germline, CDR1 is LNHDA and CDR2 is SQIVND (reference sequence). In nucleotides, the CDR3 is TGTGCCAGTAGCACCTCCGGGACAGGCTACGAGCAGTACTTC. Its protein product is CASSTSGTGYEQYF.

This clonotype was observed a single time. The gene calls are TRBV7-9 and TRBJ2-5; D uncertain. This CDR3 spans 14 amino acids. The germline CDR1 and CDR2 sequences are SEHNR and FQNEAQ (reference sequence). Between the trimmed V and J ends, which lost 0 bases and 5 bases, there was a span of 10 bases. The CDR3 reads CASSLASTGETQYF. The CDR3 DNA sequence: TGTGCCAGCAGCTTAGCTAGCACCGGGGAGACCCAGTACTTC.

This clonotype has at least ten counts. This chain links TRBV12-5 with TRBJ2-7, with D uncertain. Germline V gene lookup returns CDR1 LGHNT and CDR2 FRNRAP. This CDR3 has 13 amino acids. V was trimmed by 2 bases and J by 6 bases, leaving 11 bases between them. The CDR3 DNA reads TGTGCTAGTGGTTTGAGTGAGAATTCCGAGCAGTACTTC. This sequence encodes CASGLSENSEQYF.